These 16 T cell receptor beta chains were all obtained from the same sample, sequenced in a study of long-term antiretroviral therapy in people with HIV. A v3.0 immunoSEQ assay was performed at survey level. Sequencing used immunoSEQ multiplex PCR; TCRdb keeps in-frame clones, though not all of them. Of about 50,000 clones in the sample, around four fifths were seen once. The sequencing here drew on unsorted PBMCs, taken 0.8 years after starting antiretroviral therapy. All receptors derive from a woman aged 18-29 years with HIV.

The V gene is TRBV19, the J gene TRBJ2-5; 8 positions agree with TRBD2. Trimming at V came to 6 bases and at J to 4 bases, leaving 7 bases not matched to a gene. CDR1 and CDR2 (germline): LNHDA, SQIVND (reference sequence). The CDR3 covers 14 residues. CDR3 region: CASSRGGRGETQYF. CDR3 DNA: TGTGCCAGTAGCCGGGGGGGGAGGGGAGAGACCCAGTACTTC. Complete variable domain (other parts from reference TRBV19 and TRBJ2-5): DGGITQSPKYLFRKEGQNVTLSCEQNLNHDAMYWYRQDPGQGLRLIYYSQIVNDFQKGDIAEGYSVSREKKESFPLTVTSAQKNPTAFYLCASSRGGRGETQYFGPGTRLLVL.

The V call is TRBV10-3, the J call TRBJ2-7, with D possibly TRBD2 on 5 matching bases. The V and J ends lost 4 bases and 7 bases respectively, with 14 bases between them. Germline assignment: CDR1 ENHRY and CDR2 SYGVKD. The CDR3 spans 13 residues. CDR3 in amino acids: CAISGGFTGEQYF. Written as DNA, the CDR3 is TGTGCCATCAGTGGCGGCTTCACGGGAGAGCAGTACTTC.

The gene calls are TRBV25-1 and TRBJ2-2, with 9 bases matching TRBD1. V shed 7 bases and J 4 bases; nucleotides not matched to a gene: 16. The CDR3 is 18 amino acids. The V gene's germline CDR1 is MGHDK and CDR2 SYGVNS. The CDR3 here is CASIPGWGQGGGTGELFF. DNA of the CDR3: TGTGCCAGCATCCCCGGCTGGGGACAGGGTGGGGGCACCGGGGAGCTGTTTTTT.

The J gene is TRBJ1-2, the V gene TRBV29-1, with D possibly being TRBD1 (5 bases). The CDR3 totals 13 residues. V was pared by 0 bases and J by 6 bases, with 11 bases between. Germline V CDR1 and CDR2: SQVTM, ANQGSEA. The CDR3 spells CSVEDWGKNGYTF. DNA of the CDR3: TGCAGCGTTGAAGATTGGGGGAAGAATGGCTACACCTTC.

This rearrangement joins TRBV7-3 to TRBJ2-3, with TRBD1 matching over 8 bases. V lost 3 bases and J lost 6; bases outside the gene matches: 5. CDR3 length: 14 amino acids. Germline V CDR1 and CDR2: SGHTA, FQGTGA. The CDR3 protein is CASSLDRVVDTQYF. The CDR3 coding sequence is TGTGCCAGCAGCTTGGACAGGGTAGTGGATACGCAGTATTTT.

This clone showed up just a few times. V and J are TRBV19 and TRBJ2-7; possible D gene TRBD2, 5 bases. V lost 1 base and J lost 0, with 7 bases in between. This CDR3 has 14 amino acids. Germline V CDR1 and CDR2: LNHDA, SQIVND (reference sequence). DNA for the CDR3: TGTGCCAGTAGTATAGCGGCGGGCTCCTACGAGCAGTACTTC. Protein sequence: CASSIAAGSYEQYF.

The V and J genes are TRBV7-2 and TRBJ2-5; tentatively, D is TRBD2 (5 bases). V was clipped by 4 bases and J by 11 bases, with 14 bases between them. The V gene's germline CDR1 is SGHTA and CDR2 FQGNSA. The CDR3 spans 12 residues. CDR3 loop: CASSSLTWEQYF. For the CDR3, the DNA is TGTGCCAGCAGCTCACTAACTTGGGAGCAGTACTTC.

This rearrangement joins TRBV7-3 to TRBJ2-5, with 9 bases matching TRBD2. V shed 2 bases and J 5 bases; nucleotides not matched to a gene: 6. The CDR3 loop spans 15 amino acids. Germline V lookup: CDR1 SGHTA, CDR2 FQGTGA. The CDR3 spells CASSLEAGGPETQYF. DNA for the CDR3: TGTGCCAGCAGCTTAGAGGCGGGAGGGCCTGAGACCCAGTACTTC.

This clone was seen a few times. This rearrangement joins TRBV4-1 to TRBJ2-7; possibly TRBD1 or TRBD2 for D (5 bases each). The CDR3 has 15 amino acids. Trimming took 5 bases from V and 3 from J, leaving 17 bases between them. CDR1 and CDR2 from the germline V gene are MGHRA and YSYEKL. The CDR3 reads CASSTRDQTVYEQYF. CDR3 coding DNA: TGCGCCAGCAGCACACGGGACCAGACGGTCTACGAGCAGTACTTC.

CDR3 amino acids: CASSFLGTGAPYEQYF. The CDR3 bases are TGCGCCAGCAGCTTCCTAGGCACAGGGGCGCCCTACGAGCAGTACTTC. V and J are TRBV4-3 and TRBJ2-7, with TRBD1 matching 7 bases. Trimming took 5 bases from V and 2 from J; bases not matched to a gene: 12. This CDR3 region has 16 residues. The germline gives CDR1 LGHNA, CDR2 YSLEER.

The genes are TRBV19 and TRBJ2-5, with D possibly TRBD1 on 5 matching bases. The CDR3 spans 14 residues. Germline CDR1 is LNHDA and CDR2 is SQIVND (reference sequence). V lost 6 bases, J lost 4 bases, and 15 bases lay in between. The CDR3 region has the DNA TGTGCCAGTAGAGAACAGGCAACAACAGAGACCCAGTACTTC. Translating gives CASREQATTETQYF.

The rearrangement uses TRBV28 and TRBJ1-4, with D hard to call. Germline assignment: CDR1 MDHEN and CDR2 SYDVKM. This CDR3 region has 15 residues. The germline V and J ends were trimmed by 6 bases and 3 bases, with 14 bases remaining between them. DNA of the CDR3: TGTGCCAGCAGCCCGACTGGGGTACCTAATGAAAAACTGTTTTTT. This gives the protein CASSPTGVPNEKLFF.

The chain uses TRBV4-1 and TRBJ1-5, with a weak D call TRBD1 (5 bases). CDR3 length equals 15 residues. Germline V gene lookup returns CDR1 MGHRA and CDR2 YSYEKL. V lost 1 base and J 6 bases, leaving 13 bases between the germline ends. Here the CDR3 DNA reads TGCGCCAGCAGCCAAGGGAGGGGTGTGCGTCAGCCCCAGCATTTT. Protein product: CASSQGRGVRQPQHF.

CDR3: CASSLRGPGGFQETQYF. CDR3 coding DNA: TGTGCCAGCAGCTTAAGGGGCCCCGGGGGATTCCAAGAGACCCAGTACTTC. The J gene is TRBJ2-5, the V gene TRBV7-2, with D possibly TRBD2 on 6 matching bases. Trimming pared 2 bases from V and 1 base from J, leaving 17 bases between. This CDR3 region has 17 residues. CDR1 and CDR2 (germline): SGHTA, FQGNSA.

Details on this clone: Its ends do not fully match the called genes, so a read error is possible. This chain connects TRBV9 to TRBJ2-3; no firm D call. This CDR3 is built from 12 residues. The germline V gene has CDR1 SGDLS and CDR2 YYNGEE. For the CDR3, the DNA is TGTGCCAGCACCGCCGGCACGGATACGCAGTATTTT. This translates into CASTAGTDTQYF.

This clone has only one observation. This chain joins TRBV6-1 and TRBJ2-5; TRBD2 matches at 12 bases. After removal of 2 bases from V and 5 bases from J, the junction contained 6 bases not matched to a gene. The CDR3 is made up of 16 amino acids. Per germline, CDR1 MNHNS and CDR2 SASEGT. In DNA form, the CDR3 reads TGTGCCAGCAGTGAACTAGCGGGAGGGCCGCAGGAGACCCAGTACTTC. Amino acids: CASSELAGGPQETQYF.